The clone carrying this TCR beta chain has more than one count but fewer than ten. These data originate in a study of blood T cell repertoires in COVID-19. Seattle-derived patients entered the study during active infection and were followed longitudinally. The assay was immunoSEQ multiplex PCR, and TCRdb's table has in-frame clones only and misses some. The table has approximately 200,000 clones, roughly 80% seen once. Sequenced input: peripheral blood. The clonotype was recovered from a woman in her thirties or forties with COVID-19, enrolled during active disease.

The CDR3 DNA sequence: TGTGCCACCAGCAGAGTAGGACAGGGGATGGTAGAGCCCCAGCATTTT. Residues: CATSRVGQGMVEPQHF. This rearrangement joins TRBV15 to TRBJ1-5, with 9 bases fitting TRBD1. Germline trimming cut 1 base from V and 8 bases from J; bases unmatched to any gene: 9. The germline V gene encodes CDR1 LNHNV and CDR2 YYDKDF (reference sequence). The CDR3 sequence is 16 residues long.